One sample yielded the 32 T cell receptor beta chains listed below, sequenced in a study of CD8 T cells in Susac syndrome (dated by TCRdb to between 2018 and 2021). Library creation used the immunoSEQ multiplex PCR assay. RNA was extracted using the RNeasy kit, and roughly 0.45 to 1 microgram was reverse transcribed with random hexamers. The raw public reads went through TCRdb reprocessing: fastp at Q25, MiXCR clone calling, in-frame beta chains kept. Rows matching on CDR3 protein sequence are summarized as one entry with the most common DNA and genes. This sample comprises some 150,000 distinct CDR3 sequences, over 95% of them detected only once. The leading ten clones occupy 0.15% of the sample. The specimen was CD8+ T cells from PBMCs. These receptors originate from a human donor with multiple sclerosis.

This chain links TRBV12-3 or TRBV12-4 with TRBJ1-5; 8 nucleotides agree with TRBD1. The CDR3 runs to 15 residues. After removal of 6 bases from V and 4 bases from J, the junction contained 8 bases not matched to a gene. The CDR3 spells CASSPTGVGNQPQHF. DNA of the CDR3: TGTGCCAGCAGCCCGACAGGGGTCGGGAATCAGCCCCAGCATTTT.

This clonotype was seen once. The chain joins TRBV2 to TRBJ2-5; tentatively, D is TRBD2 (5 bases). V was cut by 3 bases and J by 2 bases, with 13 bases left in between. The germline CDR1 and CDR2 sequences are SNHLY and FYNNEI. The length of the CDR3 is 15 residues. Here the CDR3 DNA reads TGTGCCAGCAGTGATGGACTCCTGGGGCAAGAGACCCAGTACTTC. It specifies CASSDGLLGQETQYF.

The chain couples TRBV7-9 to TRBJ2-3, with a possible D match to TRBD2 (6 bases). Trimming removed 7 bases from V and 0 bases from J, with 11 bases in between. This CDR3 has 14 residues. CDR1 and CDR2 (germline): SEHNR, FQNEAQ (reference sequence). The CDR3 loop is CASNQGGSTDTQYF. CDR3 in DNA: TGTGCCAGCAACCAGGGAGGAAGCACAGATACGCAGTATTTT. Using reference TRBV7-9 and TRBJ2-3 for the parts outside the CDR3, the full variable domain is DTGVSQNPRHKITKRGQNVTFRCDPISEHNRLYWYRQTLGQGPEFLTYFQNEAQLEKSRLLSDRFSAERPKGSFSTLEIQRTEQGDSAMYLCASNQGGSTDTQYFGPGTRLTVL.

The V call is TRBV6-6, the J call TRBJ2-7, with D possibly being TRBD1 or TRBD2 (6 bases each). Germline CDR1 reads MNHNY; CDR2 reads SVGAGI (reference sequence). V was cut by 5 bases and J by 12 bases, with 29 bases left in between. The CDR3 loop spans 16 amino acids. The CDR3 sequence: CASSLRPEGGEGGPYV. CDR3 DNA: TGTGCCAGCAGTCTACGCCCCGAGGGGGGTGAAGGAGGACCGTACGTC.

The rearrangement uses TRBV20-1 and TRBJ2-1, with TRBD1 matching over 10 bases. Trimming cost V 5 bases and J 5 bases; bases outside gene matches: 6. This CDR3 spans 14 amino acids. Germline V gene sequence: CDR1 DFQATT, CDR2 SNEGSKA (reference sequence). CDR3 nucleotide sequence: TGCAGTGCTCGGACAGGGGGTTTTCACAATGAGCAGTTCTTC. Residues: CSARTGGFHNEQFF.

On this clonotype itself: A junction boundary mismatches the germline segment, possibly from a read error. V and J are TRBV3-1 and TRBJ1-1; no reliable D call. This CDR3 comprises 12 residues. Germline V CDR1 and CDR2: LGHDT, YNNKEL (reference sequence). The CDR3 is CASSQLNTEVFF. DNA of the CDR3: TGTGCCAGCAGCCAGTTGAACACTGAAGTTTTCTTT.

The chain joins TRBV5-1 to TRBJ2-7, with D unclear. Germline CDR1 is SGHRS and CDR2 is YFSETQ. V was cut by 1 base and J by 6 bases, with 8 bases left in between. The CDR3 has 12 amino acids. The CDR3 is CASSLSPVEQYF. CDR3 in DNA: TGCGCCAGCAGCTTGTCCCCCGTCGAGCAGTACTTC.

This clonotype was detected only once. This rearrangement joins TRBV27 to TRBJ2-2, with D unresolved. V was pared by 1 base and J by 7 bases, with 4 bases between. The V gene's germline CDR1 is MNHEY and CDR2 SMNVEV (reference sequence). This CDR3 has 12 residues. The CDR3 here is CASSLLGGELFF. The DNA for the CDR3 is TGTGCCAGCAGTTTATTAGGCGGGGAGCTGTTTTTT.

This clonotype was counted a single time. The chain has TRBV27 and TRBJ2-7, with a possible D match to TRBD1 (7 bases). Germline V lookup: CDR1 MNHEY, CDR2 SMNVEV (reference sequence). The V end lost 4 bases, the J end lost 3 bases, and 13 bases lay between the germline ends. There are 14 residues in the CDR3. The chain's CDR3 is CASSWRDRHYEQYF. The CDR3 region has the DNA TGTGCCAGCAGTTGGCGGGACAGACACTACGAGCAGTACTTC.

The chain uses TRBV5-6 and TRBJ2-7; 13 nucleotides match TRBD2. With V trimmed by 9 bases and J by 3 bases, 18 bases remained unmatched. Germline values: CDR1 SGHDT, CDR2 YYEEEE. This CDR3 has 18 residues. CDR3 DNA sequence: TGTGCCATCCAGAGCGGACTAGCGGGGGTTTCCTACCTCTACGAGCAGTACGTC. This encodes CAIQSGLAGVSYLYEQYV.

The chain links TRBV4-1 to TRBJ2-7; D gene unclear. Germline assignment: CDR1 MGHRA and CDR2 YSYEKL. The CDR3 has 14 amino acids. Trimming cost V 1 base and J 3 bases, with 10 bases left between them. In DNA form, the CDR3 reads TGCGCCAGCAGCCAAGGTGGGGTAGGCTACGAGCAGTACTTC. Residues: CASSQGGVGYEQYF.

The CDR3 coding sequence is TGTGCCAGCAGCGAAGGGACAGGGCCCCTCTACGAGCAGTACGTC. Protein: CASSEGTGPLYEQYV. The V gene is TRBV6-1, the J gene TRBJ2-7; 9 bases match TRBD1. Germline CDR1 and CDR2: MNHNS and SASEGT. The CDR3 totals 15 residues.

V and J are TRBV13 and TRBJ1-2; tentative D call: TRBD1 (6 bases). The CDR3 covers 14 residues. The V end lost 4 bases, the J end lost 1 base, and 10 bases lay between the germline ends. Germline V gene data show CDR1 as PRHDT and CDR2 as FYEKMQ (reference sequence). The CDR3 DNA follows: TGTGCCAGCAGCTCGGGGGGCGGTAACTATGGCTACACCTTC. This codes for CASSSGGGNYGYTF.

This sequence joins TRBV7-3 and TRBJ2-5, with D perhaps being TRBD1 or TRBD2 (5 bases each). Per the germline V gene, CDR1 is SGHTA and CDR2 is FQGTGA. V dropped 5 bases and J dropped 2 bases, with 12 bases sitting between them. The CDR3 contains 14 residues. CDR3 loop: CASSTRDQQETQYF. CDR3 DNA: TGTGCCAGCAGCACCCGGGACCAACAAGAGACCCAGTACTTC.

The J gene is TRBJ2-7, the V gene TRBV13; 8 bases map to TRBD1. Germline lookup yields CDR1 PRHDT and CDR2 FYEKMQ (reference sequence). The CDR3 is made up of 15 amino acids. V dropped 5 bases and J dropped 0; count of bases not matched to a gene: 6. CDR3 DNA: TGTGCCAGCAGCCCAGCCGGGACAGGCTCCTACGAGCAGTACTTC. This gives the protein CASSPAGTGSYEQYF.

The chain combines TRBV10-3 with TRBJ2-5; TRBD1 might be the D (7 bases). Trimming removed 6 bases at V and 5 bases at J, with 28 bases between. This CDR3 has 18 residues. The V gene's germline CDR1 is ENHRY and CDR2 SYGVKD. CDR3 DNA: TGTGCCATCAGCGAGGGGGGAGCCCAGGGACAGCCCCCCGAGACCCAGTACTTC. Translated, it gives CAISEGGAQGQPPETQYF.

The chain employs TRBV7-8 and TRBJ2-1; maybe TRBD2 (5 bases). The CDR3 covers 13 residues. V lost 2 bases, J lost 5 bases, and 7 bases lay in between. Germline V lookup: CDR1 SGHVS, CDR2 FQNEAQ. The CDR3 here is CASSLWGDNEQFF. The DNA of the CDR3 is TGTGCCAGCAGCTTATGGGGAGACAATGAGCAGTTCTTC.

The gene calls are TRBV30 and TRBJ2-2; weak D call: TRBD1 (5 bases). CDR1 is GTSNPN and CDR2 is SVGIG in the germline V gene (reference sequence). CDR3 length equals 12 residues. V lost 5 bases to trimming and J lost 6 bases, with 10 bases between them. The CDR3 coding sequence is TGTGCCTGGCAGGGCGAGGCCGGGGAGCTGTTTTTT. Its protein is CAWQGEAGELFF.

CDR3 bases: TGTGCCAGCAGCGTATCCGGTCCCCCCACAGATACGCAGTATTTT. Translating gives CASSVSGPPTDTQYF. J is TRBJ2-3 and V is TRBV9; D unclear. V lost 1 base, J lost 2 bases, and 11 bases lay in between. Germline lookup yields CDR1 SGDLS and CDR2 YYNGEE. The CDR3 runs 15 residues.

The J gene is TRBJ1-6, the V gene TRBV13; D not certain. Germline V CDR1 and CDR2: PRHDT, FYEKMQ (reference sequence). V shed 5 bases and J shed 10 bases, with 12 bases lying between them. The CDR3 loop spans 13 amino acids. The CDR3 loop is CASSGSPGSPLHF. The CDR3 DNA reads TGTGCCAGCAGCGGCTCCCCGGGGTCACCCCTCCACTTT.

In nucleotides, the CDR3 is TGTGCCAGCAGCCAGGATTTCTACGAGCAGTACTTC. It encodes CASSQDFYEQYF. This chain uses TRBV3-1 with TRBJ2-7; the D is unclear. This CDR3 is 12 amino acids long. CDR1 is LGHDT and CDR2 is YNNKEL in the germline V gene (reference sequence). The V end lost 3 bases, the J end lost 3 bases, and 6 bases lay between the germline ends.

The chain combines TRBV6-4 with TRBJ2-1, with TRBD2 as a possible D gene (7 bases). CDR1 and CDR2 (germline): MRHNA, SNTAGT. The CDR3 consists of 16 residues. Deletions cut 6 bases from V and 3 bases from J, with 18 bases between. DNA of the CDR3: TGTGCCAGCAGCAGGGGACTACCCAGTATCTACAATGAGCAGTTCTTC. Protein product: CASSRGLPSIYNEQFF.

The J gene is TRBJ1-1, the V gene TRBV12-3 or TRBV12-4; TRBD1 agrees at 7 bases. The trim removed 7 bases at V and 1 base at J, leaving 3 bases unmatched. The CDR3 covers 13 residues. DNA of the CDR3: TGTGCCAGCAAAAAGGGGGCGAACACTGAAGCTTTCTTT. Amino acids: CASKKGANTEAFF.

The chain carries TRBV12-3 or TRBV12-4 and TRBJ2-5; a possible D gene is TRBD2 (5 bases). The CDR3 runs to 14 residues. V gave up 8 bases and J gave up 4 bases, with 17 bases separating them. The CDR3 spells CASGPGPAGETQYF. For the CDR3, the DNA is TGTGCCAGCGGCCCGGGCCCGGCGGGAGAGACCCAGTACTTC.

The chain uses TRBV4-1 and TRBJ2-1, with TRBD2 as a possible D gene (6 bases). In germline, CDR1 is MGHRA, CDR2 YSYEKL. The CDR3 consists of 16 residues. Trimming took 1 base from V and 0 from J, leaving 10 bases between them. The CDR3 sequence is CASSQVAGSSYNEQFF. The CDR3 DNA follows: TGCGCCAGCAGCCAAGTGGCGGGGAGCTCCTACAATGAGCAGTTCTTC.

The V call is TRBV13, the J call TRBJ2-5, with D perhaps being TRBD1 or TRBD2 (6 bases each). The CDR3 consists of 18 residues. Trimming removed 3 bases from V and 2 bases from J, with 22 bases in between. The germline V gene has CDR1 PRHDT and CDR2 FYEKMQ (reference sequence). CDR3 bases: TGTGCCAGCAGCTTGGGGGGTCTATATGATGGACAGCAAGAGACCCAGTACTTC. Translating it yields CASSLGGLYDGQQETQYF.

The chain uses TRBV25-1 and TRBJ2-1, with D tentatively TRBD1 (6 bases). Germline V lookup: CDR1 MGHDK, CDR2 SYGVNS. This CDR3 spans 13 amino acids. Deletions cut 8 bases from V and 8 bases from J, with 16 bases between. CDR3 region: CASGDLQGHEQFF. In nucleotides, the CDR3 is TGTGCCAGCGGGGACCTTCAGGGGCATGAGCAGTTCTTC.

This chain connects TRBV29-1 to TRBJ1-5; D unclear. This CDR3 has 12 amino acids. Trimming cost V 1 base and J 5 bases, with 6 bases left between them. From germline, CDR1 is SQVTM and CDR2 ANQGSEA. The CDR3: CSVEVGDQPQHF. The DNA of the CDR3 is TGCAGCGTTGAAGTCGGGGATCAGCCCCAGCATTTT.

V gene TRBV6-5 combines with J gene TRBJ2-5; a possible D gene is TRBD2 (7 bases). V was shortened by 0 bases and J by 5 bases, with 22 bases between the two germline ends. Germline-derived CDR1 and CDR2 are MNHEY and SVGAGI. The CDR3 extends over 18 amino acids. The CDR3 is CASSYSRLTGRGEETQYF. Here the CDR3 DNA reads TGTGCCAGCAGTTACTCCCGACTCACAGGGAGGGGCGAGGAGACCCAGTACTTC.

This clonotype was seen once. The rearrangement joins TRBV20-1 to TRBJ1-1, with D perhaps TRBD1 (5 bases). The V gene lost 0 bases and the J gene lost 4 bases, with 24 bases spanning the gap. The germline V gene has CDR1 DFQATT and CDR2 SNEGSKA (reference sequence). This CDR3 comprises 18 residues. Written as DNA, the CDR3 is TGCAGTGCTAGAGATCTCCCGGACGTAAATGCGGGGGGCACTGAAGCTTTCTTT. This sequence encodes CSARDLPDVNAGGTEAFF.

The chain joins TRBV4-1 to TRBJ2-7; D is perhaps TRBD1 (6 bases). Per the germline V gene, CDR1 is MGHRA and CDR2 is YSYEKL. The ends were cut back, 0 bases at V and 4 bases at J, with 7 bases in the middle. This CDR3 has 13 residues. CDR3 loop: CASSQEQGYEQYF. CDR3 sequence (DNA): TGCGCCAGCAGCCAAGAACAGGGATACGAGCAGTACTTC.

The V call is TRBV20-1, the J call TRBJ2-7; D may be TRBD1 (6 bases). The CDR3 is 12 residues long. V was trimmed by 6 bases and J by 6 bases, leaving 15 bases between them. CDR1 and CDR2 from the germline V gene are DFQATT and SNEGSKA (reference sequence). The CDR3 region has the DNA TGCAGTGCCGACTTGGGGGCGGCCGAGCAGTACTTC. It encodes CSADLGAAEQYF.